Below, 26 T cell receptor beta chains from the same sample are listed, as sequenced in a study of response to subunit inactivated influenza vaccine. TCRdb reprocessed the RT-PCR reads with MiXCR, giving one entry per CDR3 protein. The sample lists 530,000 or so distinct CDR3 sequences, roughly 10% seen once, with about 10% in the top ten. The input for sequencing was PBMCs from blood, taken on the day of vaccination. These TCRs come from a man aged 45-60 years who received an inactivated influenza vaccine.

This clonotype has just a few counts. CDR3 residues: CASSPGTSFSDTQYF. Written as DNA, the CDR3 is TGTGCCAGCAGCCCCGGGACTAGCTTCTCAGATACGCAGTATTTT. The chain has TRBV5-4 and TRBJ2-3; 9 nucleotides line up with TRBD2. CDR3 length: 15 residues. From germline, CDR1 is SGHNT and CDR2 YYREEE (reference sequence). V shed 4 bases and J 4 bases; nucleotides not matched to a gene: 7.

The rearrangement links TRBV10-2 to TRBJ1-1, with 8 bases fitting TRBD1. Germline lookup yields CDR1 WSHSY and CDR2 SAAADI. The CDR3 consists of 12 residues. With V trimmed by 6 bases and J by 4 bases, 1 base remained unmatched. The CDR3 sequence: CASSTGGTEAFF. CDR3 coding DNA: TGCGCCAGCAGCACAGGGGGCACTGAAGCTTTCTTT.

A word on this clonotype: Germline is not matched at one junction end, which may reflect a read error. The chain has TRBV7-7 and TRBJ2-2; D possibly corresponds to TRBD1 (6 bases). The CDR3 covers 15 residues. The germline V gene encodes CDR1 SSHAT and CDR2 FNYEAQ (reference sequence). The CDR3 bases are TGTGCTAGCAGGAAAGACAGGAGGAACACCGGGGAGCTGTTTTTT. It translates to CASRKDRRNTGELFF.

This clonotype showed up just a few times. V is TRBV12-3 or TRBV12-4 and J is TRBJ2-5, with D perhaps TRBD2 (6 bases). Trimming cost V 4 bases and J 6 bases, with 12 bases left between them. The CDR3 has 13 residues. The CDR3 protein is CASSWSGEKTQYF. CDR3 DNA: TGTGCCAGCAGTTGGTCGGGGGAGAAGACCCAGTACTTC.

The genes are TRBV5-6 and TRBJ2-7; D gene uncertain. With 2 bases removed from V and 4 bases from J, the gap between germline ends came to 16 bases. The CDR3 consists of 15 residues. CDR1 and CDR2 from the germline V gene are SGHDT and YYEEEE. CDR3 sequence: CASSFMGSSYYEQYF. The CDR3 bases are TGTGCCAGCAGCTTCATGGGTAGTTCTTATTACGAGCAGTACTTC.

J is TRBJ1-1 and V is TRBV12-3 or TRBV12-4; D unresolved. The CDR3 length is 12 residues. V lost 5 bases and J 10 bases, leaving 14 bases between the germline ends. CDR3 residues: CASSPLTWGAFF. CDR3 DNA sequence: TGTGCCAGCAGTCCCCTCACTTGGGGAGCTTTCTTT.

The J gene is TRBJ2-3, the V gene TRBV28; D unresolved. V dropped 6 bases and J dropped 0 bases, with 13 bases sitting between them. Germline CDR1 and CDR2: MDHEN and SYDVKM. The CDR3 sequence is 15 residues long. The chain's CDR3 is CASSRNYASTDTQYF. Written as DNA, the CDR3 is TGTGCCAGCAGCCGCAATTATGCTAGCACAGATACGCAGTATTTT.

This clonotype was counted between two and nine times. The chain joins TRBV6-1 to TRBJ2-2; 8 nucleotides align to TRBD2. From germline, CDR1 is MNHNS and CDR2 SASEGT. The CDR3 covers 16 residues. The V and J ends lost 6 bases and 4 bases, in that order; junction bases with no gene match: 10. This CDR3 reads CASRTAGGWGTGELFF. CDR3 nucleotides: TGTGCCAGCAGGACCGCGGGAGGCTGGGGCACCGGGGAGCTGTTTTTT.

This clonotype was detected ten times or more. The rearrangement joins TRBV9 to TRBJ2-3; the D is unclear. The ends were cut back, 4 bases at V and 1 base at J, with 16 bases in the middle. The CDR3 length is 16 residues. Germline CDR1 and CDR2: SGDLS and YYNGEE. The CDR3 sequence: CASSPNQRPGTDTQYF. The CDR3 nucleotides read TGTGCCAGCAGCCCAAACCAACGCCCGGGCACAGATACGCAGTATTTT. The variable domain in full, with the rest retrieved from reference TRBV9 and TRBJ2-3, is DSGVTQTPKHLITATGQRVTLRCSPRSGDLSVYWYQQSLDQGLQFLIQYYNGEERAKGNILERFSAQQFPDLHSELNLSSLELGDSALYFCASSPNQRPGTDTQYFGPGTRLTVL.

This clonotype was detected only a few times. The rearrangement uses TRBV12-3 or TRBV12-4 and TRBJ2-3, with D possibly TRBD2 on 6 matching bases. V was clipped by 7 bases and J by 2 bases, with 22 bases between them. The length of the CDR3 is 17 residues. CDR3 nucleotide sequence: TGTGCCAGCACCCTCACCGGTTGGGGGGTAATCACAGATACGCAGTATTTT. Residues: CASTLTGWGVITDTQYF.

The chain links TRBV29-1 to TRBJ2-3, with unresolved D. The CDR3 is 14 amino acids. V lost 0 bases and J 3 bases, leaving 10 bases between the germline ends. CDR1 SQVTM and CDR2 ANQGSEA come from the germline V gene. The CDR3 spells CSVEDGWQTDTQYF. CDR3 bases: TGCAGCGTTGAAGACGGTTGGCAGACAGATACGCAGTATTTT.

This clonotype was observed a few times. The rearrangement uses TRBV6-5 and TRBJ2-5; 11 positions match TRBD1. J gave up 1 base and V 0 bases, and 4 bases lay outside the gene matches. The CDR3 contains 17 residues. CDR1 and CDR2 (germline): MNHEY, SVGAGI. This chain's CDR3 is CASSYSGDRGFQETQYF. CDR3 sequence (DNA): TGTGCCAGCAGTTACTCGGGGGACAGGGGGTTCCAAGAGACCCAGTACTTC.

This clonotype was found a few times. The rearrangement uses TRBV19 and TRBJ1-1; the D is unclear. The V end was cut by 4 bases, the J end by 7 bases, with 16 bases between. Germline V CDR1 and CDR2: LNHDA, SQIVND (reference sequence). This CDR3 is built from 14 residues. This chain's CDR3 is CASSTPGGVLEAFF. The CDR3 DNA reads as TGTGCCAGTAGTACCCCGGGAGGAGTACTTGAAGCTTTCTTT.

The V call is TRBV12-3 or TRBV12-4, the J call TRBJ2-7; TRBD2 aligns across 13 bases. The length of the CDR3 is 18 residues. With 6 bases clipped from V and 2 bases from J, the junction kept 13 bases outside the gene matches. The DNA for the CDR3 is TGTGCCAGCAGGGGACTAGCGGGGTCACGAACCGACGCCTACGAGCAGTACTTC. It is translated as CASRGLAGSRTDAYEQYF.

This clonotype occurred many times. In DNA, the CDR3 is TGTGCCAGCAGCCCTAGGGGGTCCGTCACAGATACGCAGTATTTT. Amino acids: CASSPRGSVTDTQYF. V usage is TRBV7-9 and J usage is TRBJ2-3; D may be TRBD1 (6 bases). Germline V lookup: CDR1 SEHNR, CDR2 FQNEAQ (reference sequence). Trimming took off 5 bases at V and 2 bases at J, with 14 bases between the two ends. This CDR3 has 15 residues.

This clonotype turned up a few times. This chain uses TRBV7-2 with TRBJ1-6; D remains unclear. CDR3 length: 11 amino acids. V was shortened by 5 bases and J by 8 bases, with 4 bases between the two germline ends. Germline CDR1 and CDR2: SGHTA and FQGNSA. The DNA for the CDR3 is TGTGCCAGCAGCAGGGATTCACCCCTCCACTTT. Protein: CASSRDSPLHF.

The rearrangement links TRBV5-1 to TRBJ2-1, with 7 bases aligning to TRBD2. Trimming took 5 bases from V and 0 from J; bases not matched to a gene: 8. The CDR3 totals 16 residues. Germline V gives CDR1 SGHRS, CDR2 YFSETQ. The CDR3 sequence: CASRRSSGSSYNEQFF. The CDR3 bases are TGCGCCAGCAGACGTTCTAGCGGAAGCTCCTACAATGAGCAGTTCTTC.

This clonotype was found many times. The rearrangement links TRBV20-1 to TRBJ2-7; no firm D call. V dropped 2 bases and J dropped 6 bases, with 17 bases sitting between them. CDR1 is DFQATT and CDR2 is SNEGSKA in the germline V gene (reference sequence). This CDR3 contains 14 residues. CDR3 in amino acids: CSARPPNAVGEQYF. The CDR3 region has the DNA TGCAGTGCTAGACCACCTAACGCCGTGGGCGAGCAGTACTTC.

This clonotype turned up a few times. V gene TRBV11-2 combines with J gene TRBJ2-3, with 7 bases matching TRBD2. The CDR3 is 16 residues long. V trimming: 1 base; J trimming: 6 bases; junction bases outside the gene matches: 10. The germline V gene has CDR1 SGHAT and CDR2 FQNNGV. Here the CDR3 DNA reads TGTGCCAGCAGCTTAGGGTGGAGTAGCGGGCTGGATACGCAGTATTTT. It yields the protein CASSLGWSSGLDTQYF. The whole variable domain, filled in from reference TRBV11-2 and TRBJ2-3, reads EAGVAQSPRYKIIEKRQSVAFWCNPISGHATLYWYQQILGQGPKLLIQFQNNGVVDDSQLPKDRFSAERLKGVDSTLKIQPAKLEDSAVYLCASSLGWSSGLDTQYFGPGTRLTVL.

The V and J genes are TRBV4-2 and TRBJ2-5, with TRBD2 identical over 11 bases. The CDR3 totals 17 residues. V trimming: 0 bases; J trimming: 7 bases; junction bases outside the gene matches: 10. Germline CDR1 and CDR2: LGHNA and YNFKEQ. The CDR3 is CASSQDLISGGALTQYF. The CDR3 DNA reads as TGTGCCAGCAGCCAAGATCTAATTAGCGGGGGGGCGTTGACCCAGTACTTC.

This clonotype was counted a few times. J is TRBJ2-1 and V is TRBV5-6; no firm D call. Germline loops: CDR1 SGHDT, CDR2 YYEEEE. Deletions cut 0 bases from V and 3 bases from J, with 25 bases between. The CDR3 totals 20 residues. The CDR3 reads CASSLGTGSRQRVLYNEQFF. The DNA for the CDR3 is TGTGCCAGCAGCTTGGGTACCGGTAGCCGGCAGCGCGTCCTCTACAATGAGCAGTTCTTC.

This clonotype appeared once. The chain recombines TRBV29-1 with TRBJ2-3; TRBD2 aligns across 10 bases. Trimming removed 5 bases from V and 7 bases from J; junction bases left unmatched: 9. CDR1 is SQVTM and CDR2 is ANQGSEA in the germline V gene. The length of the CDR3 is 14 residues. The CDR3 reads CSVLGLAETYTQYF. The DNA for the CDR3 is TGCAGCGTTCTCGGACTAGCGGAAACATATACGCAGTATTTT.

This clonotype was picked up many times. The genes are TRBV6-2 or TRBV6-3 and TRBJ2-2, with TRBD2 identical over 9 bases. The V segment lost 5 bases and the J segment 5 bases; nucleotides outside the gene matches: 6. CDR3 length: 15 residues. The germline V gene encodes CDR1 MNHEY and CDR2 SVGEGT. CDR3 loop: CASSPGLAGTGELFF. The CDR3 DNA reads TGTGCCAGCAGTCCGGGACTAGCTGGAACCGGGGAGCTGTTTTTT.

This clonotype was counted between two and nine times. The chain recombines TRBV12-3 or TRBV12-4 with TRBJ1-2; D gene unclear. The V gene lost 6 bases and the J gene lost 6 bases, with 14 bases spanning the gap. The CDR3 is made up of 13 amino acids. CDR3 DNA sequence: TGTGCCAGCAGGTCGATTGGACTTAATGGCTACACCTTC. It specifies CASRSIGLNGYTF.

This clonotype was detected only a few times. The rearrangement uses TRBV7-9 and TRBJ2-3; TRBD2 matches 9 bases. Germline CDR1 reads SEHNR; CDR2 reads FQNEAQ (reference sequence). Trimming at V came to 2 bases and at J to 0 bases, leaving 3 bases not matched to a gene. The CDR3 runs to 16 residues. The CDR3 region is CASSLLLAGSTDTQYF. CDR3 coding DNA: TGTGCCAGCAGCTTACTGCTAGCGGGGAGCACAGATACGCAGTATTTT.

This clonotype was seen many times. CDR3 nucleotide sequence: TGCGCCAGCAGCCAAGATCTACAGGGGGGGTACTATGGCTACACCTTC. Protein sequence: CASSQDLQGGYYGYTF. The chain joins TRBV4-3 to TRBJ1-2, with 8 bases aligning to TRBD1. The V gene end was trimmed by 0 bases and the J gene end by 3 bases; junction bases not matched to a gene: 6. Germline V gene lookup returns CDR1 LGHNA and CDR2 YSLEER. CDR3 length equals 16 residues.